This T cell receptor (beta chain) was documented in a study of neoadjuvant anti-PD-1 for oral cavity cancer. On the study more broadly: Patients without progression received a fourth nivolumab dose around day 43, then surgical resection on days 50-56.

V dropped 4 bases and J dropped 0 bases, with 11 bases sitting between them. The CDR3 is made up of 16 amino acids. Germline CDR1 SGDLS, CDR2 YYNGEE. Only in-frame clones appear in the TCRdb table, and some are missing; sequencing was by immunoSEQ multiplex PCR. The sample shows approximately 37,000 clones, just under 90% of them seen only once. These newly diagnosed stage II-IVA oral cavity squamous cell carcinoma patients had no prior systemic or radiation treatment. This clone was observed once. The genes are TRBV9 and TRBJ2-6, with D tentatively TRBD1 (6 bases). Sequences were derived from PBMCs, sampled before nivolumab (anti-PD-1) treatment. The receptor was derived from a person between 35 and 79 years old with oral cavity squamous cell carcinoma. CDR3 sequence reads: CASSFGQNSGANVLTF. The CDR3 nucleotides are TGTGCCAGCAGCTTTGGACAGAACTCTGGGGCCAACGTCCTGACTTTC.